This T cell receptor beta chain was captured in a study of T cells in Graves' hyperthyroidism and ophthalmopathy. Study as a whole: It was at initial diagnosis, before any treatment, that peripheral blood was collected.

RNA transcripts gave rise to amplified TCR beta CDR3 regions. During a first-round RT-PCR of the TCR CDR3, the HTBI primer set was used. TCRdb used MiXCR to reprocess the multiplex PCR reads, holding one entry per CDR3 protein. The sample contains under 550,000 distinct CDR3 sequences, 15% to 20% of which appear only once. Germline loops: CDR1 MNHEY, CDR2 SMNVEV (reference sequence). Trimming took 0 bases from V and 6 from J, leaving 14 bases between them. This CDR3 comprises 15 residues. Material for sequencing was blood. This chain uses TRBV27 with TRBJ1-1; TRBD1 might be the D (6 bases). The TCR comes from a man aged 40-50 years with Graves' ophthalmopathy. This chain's CDR3 is CASSLSWGGGPEAFF. CDR3 sequence (DNA): TGTGCCAGCAGTTTATCGTGGGGGGGCGGACCTGAAGCTTTCTTT.